The source of this T cell receptor beta chain is a study of T cell responses to AZD1222 COVID-19 vaccine. Findings and limits, study-wide: Spike-specific TCR breadth and depth went up after people got two AZD1222 doses. Donors skewed white British and female; clonal diversity was possibly underestimated. Spike-wide vaccine-associated CD4 TCRs dominated at 160-218 and 743-854.

About this clone: What it binds is not known.

The protocol was immunoSEQ multiplex PCR, while the TCRdb copy is restricted to in-frame clones and leaves out a portion. Among about 140,000 clones, approximately 88% were seen once, and the ten largest hold approximately 3.1%. Material: peripheral blood, obtained on day 0 of AZD1222 vaccination. This sequence was found in an adult in good health.

CDR3 amino acids: CASSSTGGNSPLHF. As DNA, the CDR3 is TGTGCCAGCAGCTCGACAGGGGGAAATTCACCCCTCCACTTT. The gene calls are TRBV6-5 and TRBJ1-6, with TRBD1 identical over 9 bases. CDR1 and CDR2 (germline): MNHEY, SVGAGI. The CDR3 length is 14 residues. The V gene end was trimmed by 6 bases and the J gene end by 7 bases; junction bases not matched to a gene: 4.